The entry below gives a single T cell receptor (beta chain) sequence along with its context. Followed longitudinally, the Seattle patients had been enrolled during active infection. The length of the CDR3 is 16 residues. CDR1 is LGHNA, CDR2 YNFKEQ, per germline. V shed 4 bases and J shed 1 base, with 14 bases lying between them. This entry belongs to a study of blood T cell repertoires in COVID-19. Source study methods: Scientists estimated how many nucleated cells there were by amplifying reference gene primers. Here immunoSEQ multiplex PCR was the method, and the copy in TCRdb shows in-frame clones only, minus some. For V, J and clone size, that table is used; D and trimming come from the DNA. The sample consists of over 70,000 clones, approximately 80% of them appearing once.

The sample comprised peripheral blood. This rearrangement joins TRBV4-2 to TRBJ2-1; D is perhaps TRBD1 (5 bases). The sequence was obtained from a man in his 70s with COVID-19, enrolled during active disease. The CDR3 coding sequence is TGTGCCAGCAGCCTGATGTACCAGGGTTCCTACAATGAGCAGTTCTTC. The encoded protein is CASSLMYQGSYNEQFF.